This T cell receptor beta chain was profiled in a study of control samples from healthy donors and cancer patients. Sequenced by immunoSEQ multiplex PCR; TCRdb stores in-frame clones only, minus some. The data hold roughly 120,000 clones, with roughly 90% observed a single time. The V gene lost 5 bases and the J gene lost 0 bases, with 11 bases spanning the gap. The CDR3 length is 15 residues. CDR1 is LNHDA, CDR2 SQIVND, per germline (reference sequence). The sequence came from a woman aged 18-29 years in good health. Specimen: blood. V is TRBV19 and J is TRBJ2-4; tentative D call: TRBD1 (7 bases). CDR3 sequence (DNA): TGTGCCAGTAGTTCAGGGGGGTTAGCCAAAAACATTCAGTACTTC. It translates to CASSSGGLAKNIQYF. Filled out from reference TRBV19 and TRBJ2-4, the complete variable domain reads DGGITQSPKYLFRKEGQNVTLSCEQNLNHDAMYWYRQDPGQGLRLIYYSQIVNDFQKGDIAEGYSVSREKKESFPLTVTSAQKNPTAFYLCASSSGGLAKNIQYFGAGTRLSVL.